The table lists the clone carrying this T cell receptor beta chain with a few counts. Its target is unknown. The sample originates from a study of T cell repertoires in cytomegalovirus infection. TCRdb called the reads again in MiXCR, with one record for every CDR3 protein. Counted here are about half a million distinct CDR3 sequences, roughly 46% occurring once; the ten biggest clones make up 40% to 50%. The TCR originated in a human donor in good health (CMV status not recorded). Some clones in this sample may be carry-over from other donors' samples. Material: cultured PBMCs, obtained from culture after CMV antigen stimulation.

DNA for the CDR3: TGTGCCAGCAGCTTGGATAGGGAGATCAATCAGCCCCAGCATTTT. It translates to CASSLDREINQPQHF. The chain links TRBV7-8 to TRBJ1-5; D ambiguous. The ends were cut back, 3 bases at V and 3 bases at J, with 12 bases in the middle. The length of the CDR3 is 15 residues. CDR1 and CDR2 from the germline V gene are SGHVS and FQNEAQ.